Listed below are T cell receptor beta chains from one sample, sequenced in a study of blood T cells in healthy people across ages. TCRdb analysed the 5' RACE reads with MiXCR anew, one entry per CDR3 protein. The sample has about a million distinct CDR3 sequences; 45% to 50% are singletons. The sample was blood. The origin of the receptors is a young man in good health. CDR3s include the opening cysteine and the closing phenylalanine or tryptophan.

j_call v_call cdr3_aa
TRBJ2-4 TRBV6-1 CASNPPGIAKNIQYF
TRBJ1-2 TRBV9 CASSGRDIYGYTF
. TRBV27 CATYRSGEETQYF
TRBJ1-2 TRBV29-1 CSVGMGQGASYGYTF
TRBJ2-7 TRBV6-1 CASSETRLGDEQYF
TRBJ2-4 TRBV7-6 CASSRGQGMDIQYF
TRBJ2-7 TRBV14 CASRLQGANEQYF
TRBJ2-3 TRBV12-3/TRBV12-4 CASSIARSDTQYF
TRBJ2-5 TRBV28 CASSLFGEQETQYF
TRBJ2-7 TRBV18 CASSPRQTAYEQYF
TRBJ1-2 TRBV25-1 CASSDVGYTF
TRBJ1-1 TRBV12-3/TRBV12-4 CASSGTMNTEAFF
TRBJ1-1 TRBV5-1 CASSTGTGGEAEAFF
. TRBV24-1 CATSTVGETQYF
TRBJ1-2 TRBV9 CASSVGGSASYGYTF
TRBJ2-2 TRBV6-1 CASQGRTGELFF
TRBJ1-2 TRBV6-5 CASSFSFTGLTYGYTF
TRBJ2-2 TRBV5-4 CASSQGTRNTGELFF
TRBJ2-1 TRBV11-3 CASSSDRVEQFF
TRBJ2-5 TRBV7-3 CASSLIATNKETQYF
TRBJ1-2 TRBV12-3/TRBV12-4 CASRGAGMRGYTF
TRBJ2-5 TRBV7-2 CASSLSPAAYKQYF
TRBJ2-3 TRBV27 CASNVAGADTQYF
TRBJ2-7 TRBV3-1 CASSQVQGAGYEQYF
TRBJ1-4 TRBV2 CASSEMRSRGRNEKLFF
TRBJ2-3 TRBV5-6 CASSLEGSGGTDTQYF
TRBJ1-1 TRBV29-1 CSVEEGAWNTEAFF
TRBJ2-3 TRBV29-1 CSTRQLDDTQYF
TRBJ1-2 TRBV5-1 CASSSSGTGRLGDGYTF
TRBJ2-3 TRBV27 CASSSWTPNGDTQYF
TRBJ2-1 TRBV6-6 CASSSTSKLDNERFF
. TRBV28 CASSFGIAGEYNEQYF
TRBJ2-7 TRBV5-6 CASTLDERSYEQYF
TRBJ1-1 TRBV30 CAWSKLTGGGTEAFF
TRBJ1-2 TRBV25-1 CASSEGSNYGYTF
TRBJ2-1 TRBV14 CASSQDGPYGINEQFF
TRBJ2-5 TRBV20-1 CSAKTDRGLGATQYF
TRBJ2-4 TRBV7-9 CASSSEAAGEQYF
TRBJ2-7 TRBV7-2 CASSLIEGRGSYEQYF
TRBJ2-7 TRBV6-2/TRBV6-3 CAGGTNYEQYF
TRBJ1-5 TRBV12-3/TRBV12-4 CASSISGAIQPQHF
TRBJ2-1 TRBV7-2 CASSLRTSGVNGQFF
TRBJ1-5 TRBV28 CASTGFDQPQHF
TRBJ2-3 TRBV24-1 CATMSGRLSPSIDTQYF
TRBJ1-5 TRBV2 CASNPSTGGRYQPQHF
TRBJ2-1 TRBV6-2/TRBV6-3 CASSYFMIGSDEQFF
TRBJ2-7 TRBV29-1 CSVVRQQSSYEQYF
. TRBV7-2 CASSLWTSGGARETQYF
TRBJ2-1 TRBV5-1 CASRPRTEAYNEQFF
TRBJ2-5 TRBV4-1 CASSQDQGLAGKETQYF
TRBJ1-5 TRBV29-1 CSFRQGADQPQHF
TRBJ2-7 TRBV3-1 CASSPRGRRPSYLYEQYF